The rows below give T cell receptor beta chains drawn from one sample of a study of T cell responses to AZD1222 COVID-19 vaccine. Sequencing was performed with immunoSEQ multiplex PCR; in TCRdb, only in-frame clones are kept and a portion is missing. The table records 120,000 to 150,000 clones, roughly 89% of them present only once. The material sequenced was peripheral blood, taken 28 days after the second dose of the MenACWY control vaccine. The receptors derive from an adult who received the MenACWY meningococcal vaccine as a control. The CDR3 runs from the conserved cysteine through the conserved F or W. A D gene is named only where the DNA matches it firmly. Clone size is stated in some rows and not others, as once, few, many or a class when expanded.

>NA|TRBD1|TRBV24-1|TRBJ2-7
CATSETGQGAYEQYF
TGTGCCACCAGTGAAACGGGACAGGGGGCCTACGAGCAGTACTTC
>NA|NA|TRBV6-2/TRBV6-3|TRBJ2-7
CASSYYLGHSLYEQYF
TGTGCCAGCAGTTACTACCTAGGACATAGCCTCTACGAGCAGTACTTC
>NA|NA|TRBV28|TRBJ1-4
CASSRRREKLFF
TGTGCCAGCAGCCGACGAAGGGAAAAACTGTTTTTT
>NA|NA|TRBV6-5|TRBJ2-5
CASSYSSPKRETQYF
TGTGCCAGCAGTTACTCGTCTCCCAAAAGGGAGACCCAGTACTTC
>NA|NA|TRBV28|TRBJ1-1
CASTSGGDTEAFF
TGTGCCAGCACCTCCGGTGGGGACACTGAAGCTTTCTTT
>NA|NA|TRBV19|TRBJ2-3
CASKRTLLEDTQYF
TGTGCCAGTAAACGGACCCTACTGGAGGATACGCAGTATTTT
>once|TRBD2|TRBV7-9|TRBJ2-5
CASSLPWGGEETQYF
TGTGCCAGCAGCCTCCCTTGGGGGGGAGAAGAGACCCAGTACTTC
>NA|NA|TRBV7-2|TRBJ1-6
CASSLETGGINSPLHF
TGTGCCAGCAGCTTAGAGACAGGAGGTATCAATTCACCCCTCCACTTT
>NA|TRBD2|TRBV2|TRBJ2-3
CASMRERSDTQYF
TGTGCCAGCATGCGGGAGAGGTCAGATACGCAGTATTTT
>few|NA|TRBV5-6|TRBJ2-4
CASSSLERQLAKNIQYF
TGTGCCAGCAGCTCGTTAGAGAGGCAGCTAGCCAAAAACATTCAGTACTTC
>NA|TRBD1|TRBV5-1|TRBJ1-2
CASSPNSGQNYGYTF
TGCGCCAGCAGCCCAAATTCGGGACAGAACTATGGCTACACCTTC
>NA|NA|TRBV18|TRBJ1-5
CASPAGLIGNGQPQHF
TGTGCCAGCCCCGCGGGTCTGATTGGGAACGGTCAGCCCCAGCATTTT
>NA|TRBD2|TRBV27|TRBJ2-3
CASSPLGTSGSGTDTQYF
TGTGCCAGCAGTCCCCTGGGGACTAGCGGGAGCGGCACAGATACGCAGTATTTT
>NA|NA|TRBV19|TRBJ2-7
CASSTRVSYEQYF
TGTGCCAGTAGTACTCGCGTCTCCTACGAGCAGTACTTC
>NA|NA|TRBV13|TRBJ2-7
CASRLSRGPGPYEQYF
TGTGCCAGCAGACTATCCCGGGGCCCGGGCCCCTACGAGCAGTACTTC
>NA|NA|TRBV13|TRBJ2-3
CASSLARSSTDTQYF
TGTGCCAGCAGCTTAGCTCGCTCTAGCACAGATACGCAGTATTTT
>NA|NA|TRBV10-3|TRBJ2-1
CAISDRLAQFF
TGTGCCATCAGCGACAGGTTGGCGCAGTTCTTC
>NA|TRBD2|TRBV5-6|TRBJ2-5
CASSVRASGVPKETQYF
TGTGCCAGCAGCGTTCGGGCTAGCGGGGTACCAAAAGAGACCCAGTACTTC
>NA|NA|TRBV5-1|TRBJ1-5
CASSLGQSNQPQHF
TGCGCCAGCAGCTTGGGTCAGAGCAATCAGCCCCAGCATTTT
>once|TRBD2|TRBV6-5|TRBJ2-7
CASRSREGPTYEQYF
TGTGCCAGCAGGTCCCGGGAGGGCCCGACCTACGAGCAGTACTTC
>NA|TRBD2|TRBV4-3|TRBJ2-1
CASSQPGGGYNEQFF
TGCGCCAGCAGCCAACCGGGAGGGGGATACAATGAGCAGTTCTTC
>NA|NA|TRBV3-1/TRBV3-2|TRBJ1-5
CASSRGQLNQPQHF
TGTGCCAGCAGCCGAGGACAACTTAATCAGCCCCAGCATTTT
>NA|NA|TRBV10-3|TRBJ2-7
CAISETIPYEQYF
TGTGCCATCAGTGAGACAATTCCCTACGAGCAGTACTTC
>NA|NA|TRBV12-3/TRBV12-4|TRBJ2-7
CASSGDKDEQYF
TGTGCCAGCAGTGGGGACAAGGACGAGCAGTACTTC
>NA|NA|TRBV28|TRBJ1-2
CASSLKVPGKGYGYTF
TGTGCCAGCAGTTTAAAGGTCCCGGGTAAGGGCTATGGCTACACCTTC
>NA|NA|TRBV28|TRBJ1-2
CASSWPGTNYGYTF
TGTGCCAGCAGTTGGCCGGGAACAAACTATGGCTACACCTTC
>NA|NA|TRBV30|TRBJ2-7
CASTLSSYEQYF
TGTGCCTCAACGCTGAGCTCCTACGAGCAGTACTTC
>NA|NA|TRBV7-8|TRBJ2-2
CASSVLDAGELFF
TGTGCCAGCAGCGTTTTGGACGCCGGGGAGCTGTTTTTT
>NA|NA|TRBV9|TRBJ2-7
CASSVGGPGGYEQYF
TGTGCCAGCAGCGTAGGGGGGCCGGGCGGCTACGAGCAGTACTTC
>once|NA|TRBV28|TRBJ2-7
CASSLSGLIYEQYF
TGTGCCAGCAGTTTATCCGGGTTGATCTACGAGCAGTACTTC
>NA|NA|TRBV9|TRBJ1-1
CASSVVGRRAAEAFF
TGTGCCAGCAGCGTAGTTGGCCGGAGGGCTGCTGAAGCTTTCTTT
>NA|TRBD2|TRBV14|TRBJ2-5
CASSQGLAAQETQYF
TGTGCCAGCAGCCAAGGACTAGCGGCCCAAGAGACCCAGTACTTC
>once|TRBD1|TRBV28|TRBJ1-1
CASSTGTGGFTEAFF
TGTGCCAGCAGCACCGGGACAGGGGGCTTCACGGAAGCTTTCTTT
>NA|TRBD1|TRBV9|TRBJ2-2
CASSVGGQTNTGELFF
TGTGCCAGCAGCGTAGGGGGACAGACGAACACCGGGGAGCTGTTTTTT
>NA|NA|TRBV28|TRBJ1-2
CAISGVIYGYTF
TGTGCCATTTCCGGGGTTATCTATGGCTACACCTTC
>once|TRBD2|TRBV6-2/TRBV6-3|TRBJ2-7
CASSYSGGSYEQYF
TGTGCCAGCAGTTACTCGGGGGGGTCCTACGAGCAGTACTTC
>once|NA|TRBV7-9|TRBJ2-3
CASSLGPSPDTQYF
TGTGCCAGCAGCCTGGGACCCTCCCCCGATACGCAGTATTTT
>NA|NA|TRBV19|TRBJ1-3
CASTRTRSGNTIYF
TGTGCCAGTACCAGGACGCGCTCTGGAAACACCATATATTTT
>NA|NA|TRBV27|TRBJ2-2
CASSIGGLGGELFF
TGTGCCAGCAGTATCGGGGGGCTGGGCGGGGAGCTGTTTTTT